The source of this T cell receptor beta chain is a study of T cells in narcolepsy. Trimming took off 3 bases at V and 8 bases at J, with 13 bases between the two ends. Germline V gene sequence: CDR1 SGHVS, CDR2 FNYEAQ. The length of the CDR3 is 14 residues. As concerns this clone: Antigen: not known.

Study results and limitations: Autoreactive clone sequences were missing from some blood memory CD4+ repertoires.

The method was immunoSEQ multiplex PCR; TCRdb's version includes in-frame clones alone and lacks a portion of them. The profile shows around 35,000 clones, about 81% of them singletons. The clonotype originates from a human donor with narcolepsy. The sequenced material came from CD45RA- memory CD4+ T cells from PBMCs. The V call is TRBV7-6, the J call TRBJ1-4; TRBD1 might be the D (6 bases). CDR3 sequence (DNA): TGTGCCAGCAGCTTCGGGGGCCCGGGGGAAAAACTGTTTTTT. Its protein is CASSFGGPGEKLFF.